The entry below gives a single T cell receptor beta chain sequence along with its context. Its antigen is unidentified. The sample comes from a study of chemoradiotherapy in HPV16-positive cancers. Study-level findings and limits: During treatment, candidate HPV-specific clones and E7-related motifs expanded in tumor.

The repertoire was sequenced with immunoSEQ multiplex PCR; TCRdb's copy has only in-frame clones and lacks some. The sample gives about 29,000 clones, over 80% of which show up once; roughly a fifth is in the top ten. The CDR3 extends over 13 amino acids. V was cut by 5 bases and J by 9 bases, with 17 bases left in between. Germline V gene sequence: CDR1 SGHAT, CDR2 FQNNGV. The sample in question was blood, obtained from a patient who underwent chemoradiotherapy. The chain recombines TRBV11-2 with TRBJ2-7; D perhaps matches TRBD2 (6 bases). The source of this sequence is a human donor with HPV-associated anogenital cancer. The CDR3 DNA sequence: TGTGCCAGCAGCGCGGAGAAGGGACTTGGGCAGTACTTC. Amino acid sequence: CASSAEKGLGQYF.